This TCR beta chain was observed in a study of blood T cell repertoires in COVID-19. Overall study: The samples span acute and convalescent COVID-19 from the United States, Italy and Spain. In each case, the material was cDNA or gDNA derived from T cells, B-cell-depleted T cells, or PBMCs.

Data came from immunoSEQ multiplex PCR; TCRdb stores just in-frame clones and leaves some out. The repertoire holds fewer than 350,000 clones, with approximately 81% as singletons. From germline, CDR1 is MDHEN and CDR2 SYDVKM. Trimming took off 6 bases at V and 6 bases at J, with 11 bases between the two ends. This CDR3 is built from 12 residues. This TCR came from a woman aged 55-69 years with active or convalescent COVID-19. Source material: peripheral blood. The V and J genes are TRBV28 and TRBJ1-2; TRBD1 is a possible D gene (5 bases). The DNA of the CDR3 is TGTGCCAGCAGCCTCCCCAGGGATGGCTACACCTTC. Translated, it gives CASSLPRDGYTF.